The 8 T cell receptor beta chains in this list originate from one sample, sequenced in a study of blood T cells in healthy people across ages. Primed by a sample-barcoded 5' primer and a J-beta primer mix, a second PCR proceeded for about 6 to 12 cycles. TCRdb independently ran MiXCR on the 5' RACE reads; one entry per CDR3 protein. This sample has some 1.5 million distinct CDR3 sequences, with roughly 28% found just once. Source material: blood. The source of these receptors is a woman aged 30 to 39 in good health.

In this sample, this clonotype turned up a few times. The chain couples TRBV7-9 to TRBJ1-4; D unclear. The length of the CDR3 is 14 residues. The V gene lost 1 base and the J gene lost 2 bases, with 5 bases spanning the gap. Per germline, CDR1 SEHNR and CDR2 FQNEAQ (reference sequence). DNA of the CDR3: TGTGCCAGCAGCTTAGAACAGACTAATGAAAAACTGTTTTTT. The encoded protein is CASSLEQTNEKLFF.

This sequence joins TRBV9 and TRBJ2-1, with 8 nucleotides matching TRBD2. The CDR3 is 14 amino acids. V dropped 3 bases and J dropped 10; count of bases not matched to a gene: 9. Germline V CDR1 and CDR2: SGDLS, YYNGEE. The CDR3 protein is CASSAQLAEGEQFF. The CDR3 region has the DNA TGTGCCAGCAGCGCCCAACTAGCGGAGGGGGAGCAGTTCTTC.

V and J are TRBV18 and TRBJ2-1; 11 bases map to TRBD2. V lost 6 bases, J lost 7 bases, and 14 bases stayed unmatched. This CDR3 is built from 17 residues. CDR1 is KGHSH, CDR2 LQKENI, per germline. The CDR3 sequence: CASSDIGTSGLENEQFF. In DNA, the CDR3 is TGTGCCAGCTCTGATATCGGGACTAGCGGATTAGAAAATGAGCAGTTCTTC.

This clonotype was picked up a small number of times. This may be a read error: a much more frequent sequence differs by one nucleotide. The gene calls are TRBV6-2 or TRBV6-3 and TRBJ2-7, with 8 bases identical to TRBD2. The CDR3 has 13 amino acids. With V trimmed by 6 bases and J by 3 bases, 4 bases remained unmatched. The germline gives CDR1 MNHEY, CDR2 SVGEGT. In DNA, the CDR3 is TGTGCCAGCAGGCGGGGGGCCTTCTACGAGCAGTACTTC. Translation: CASRRGAFYEQYF.

The chain is built from TRBV11-2 and TRBJ1-2; the D gene is possibly TRBD1 (5 bases). V lost 0 bases to trimming and J lost 0 bases, with 11 bases between them. This CDR3 comprises 16 residues. The germline V gene has CDR1 SGHAT and CDR2 FQNNGV. CDR3 nucleotides: TGTGCCAGCAGCTTAGATGGGAGGGACCCTAACTATGGCTACACCTTC. It encodes CASSLDGRDPNYGYTF. The full variable domain, rest sourced from reference TRBV11-2 and TRBJ1-2, is EAGVAQSPRYKIIEKRQSVAFWCNPISGHATLYWYQQILGQGPKLLIQFQNNGVVDDSQLPKDRFSAERLKGVDSTLKIQPAKLEDSAVYLCASSLDGRDPNYGYTFGSGTRLTVV.

This clonotype was detected a few times. The chain employs TRBV6-4 and TRBJ2-1; TRBD2 might be the D (6 bases). The ends were cut back, 7 bases at V and 6 bases at J, with 19 bases in the middle. This CDR3 contains 15 residues. Germline V gives CDR1 MRHNA, CDR2 SNTAGT. The DNA of the CDR3 is TGTGCCAGCAAAGCTAGCGAGAGGCTGGGCAATGAGCAGTTCTTC. This encodes CASKASERLGNEQFF.

This clonotype was found a few times. The chain joins TRBV28 to TRBJ1-1, with unresolved D. The ends were cut back, 7 bases at V and 1 base at J, with 10 bases in the middle. CDR3 length equals 13 residues. The germline CDR1 and CDR2 sequences are MDHEN and SYDVKM. The CDR3 DNA reads as TGTGCCAGCAAAGGGAGCCCGAACACTGAAGCTTTCTTT. Translated: CASKGSPNTEAFF.

Only a few counts were recorded for this clonotype. CDR3 DNA: TGTGCCAGCAGCTTAGTAAGGACACCCGGGGATGAGCAGTTCTTC. It codes for CASSLVRTPGDEQFF. The chain carries TRBV7-2 and TRBJ2-1, with D perhaps being TRBD1 or TRBD2 (5 bases each). Trimming removed 1 base at V and 8 bases at J, with 15 bases between. CDR1 SGHTA and CDR2 FQGNSA come from the germline V gene. The CDR3 length is 15 residues. Based on the CDR3 plus reference TRBV7-2 and TRBJ2-1, the full variable domain is GAGVSQSPSNKVTEKGKDVELRCDPISGHTALYWYRQSLGQGLEFLIYFQGNSAPDKSGLPSDRFSAERTGGSVSTLTIQRTQQEDSAVYLCASSLVRTPGDEQFFGPGTRLTVL.